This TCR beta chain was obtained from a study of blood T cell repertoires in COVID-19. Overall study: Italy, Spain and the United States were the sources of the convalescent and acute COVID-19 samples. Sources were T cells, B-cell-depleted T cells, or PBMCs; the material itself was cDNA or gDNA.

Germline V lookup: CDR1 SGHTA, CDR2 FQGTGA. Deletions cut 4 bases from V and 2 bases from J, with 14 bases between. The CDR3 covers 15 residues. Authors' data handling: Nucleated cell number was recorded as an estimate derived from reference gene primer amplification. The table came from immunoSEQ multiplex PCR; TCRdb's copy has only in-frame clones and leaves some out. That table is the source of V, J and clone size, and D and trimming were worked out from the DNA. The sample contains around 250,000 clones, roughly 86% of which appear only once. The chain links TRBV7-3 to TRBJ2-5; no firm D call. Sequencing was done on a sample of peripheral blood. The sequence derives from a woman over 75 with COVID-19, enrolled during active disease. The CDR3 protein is CASSYRGLTQETQYF. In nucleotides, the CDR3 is TGTGCCAGCAGCTACCGAGGCCTCACACAAGAGACCCAGTACTTC.